The clone carrying this T cell receptor beta chain was seen a handful of times. This CDR3 contains 14 residues. The germline CDR1 and CDR2 sequences are GTSNPN and SVGIG (reference sequence). Trimming took 4 bases from V and 8 from J; bases not matched to a gene: 10. Everyone who took part was roughly 18 to 89 years old, and they came from 24 US areas. Symptom resolution, clearance, or two negative PCRs marked donors in Cohort 3 as recovered. This entry is derived from a study of blood T cell repertoires in COVID-19. The overall study: Acute-phase and convalescent COVID-19 samples originated in the United States, Italy and Spain.

Authors' analysis steps: Amplification of reference gene primers was used by the study to estimate nucleated cell counts. Libraries were prepared by immunoSEQ multiplex PCR; TCRdb keeps only in-frame clonotypes and omits some of them. V and J calls and clone size are given by that table; D and trimming were obtained from the DNA. This repertoire shows about 180,000 clones, more than 75% found once; its top ten account for 8% to 10%. The source of this sequence is a woman aged 25 to 45 who had recovered from COVID-19. Sample: PBMCs or T cells enriched from blood (not recorded which). This chain joins TRBV30 and TRBJ1-2; 10 nucleotides agree with TRBD1. CDR3 nucleotide sequence: TGTGCCTGGATGGAGTGGGGACAGGGGAGGGGCTACACCTTC. Translating it yields CAWMEWGQGRGYTF.